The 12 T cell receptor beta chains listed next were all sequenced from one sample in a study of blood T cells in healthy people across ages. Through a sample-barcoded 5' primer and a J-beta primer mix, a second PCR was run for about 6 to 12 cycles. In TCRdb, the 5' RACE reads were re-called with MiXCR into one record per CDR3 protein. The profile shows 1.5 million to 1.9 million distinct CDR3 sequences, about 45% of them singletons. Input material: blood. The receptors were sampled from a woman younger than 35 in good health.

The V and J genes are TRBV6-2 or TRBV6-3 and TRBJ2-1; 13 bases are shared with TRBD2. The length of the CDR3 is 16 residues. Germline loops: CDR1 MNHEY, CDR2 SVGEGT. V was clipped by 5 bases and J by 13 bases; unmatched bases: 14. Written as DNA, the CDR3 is TGTGCCAGCAGTCTCCAACTAGCGGGAGGGCCAGGTGAACAGTTCTTC. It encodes CASSLQLAGGPGEQFF.

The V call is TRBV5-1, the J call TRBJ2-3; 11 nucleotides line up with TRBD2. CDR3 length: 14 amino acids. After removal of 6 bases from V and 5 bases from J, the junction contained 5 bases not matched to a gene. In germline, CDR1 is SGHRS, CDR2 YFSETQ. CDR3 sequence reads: CASILAGVGDTQYF. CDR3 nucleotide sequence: TGCGCCAGCATACTAGCGGGAGTAGGAGATACGCAGTATTTT.

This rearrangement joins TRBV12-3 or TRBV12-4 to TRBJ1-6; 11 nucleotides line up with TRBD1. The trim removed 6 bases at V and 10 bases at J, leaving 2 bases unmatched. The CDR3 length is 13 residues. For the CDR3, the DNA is TGTGCCAGCAGCGGACAGGGGGCCTCACCCCTCCACTTT. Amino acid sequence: CASSGQGASPLHF.

CDR3 amino acids: CASSLGVDRVDGYTF. CDR3 nucleotide sequence: TGTGCCAGCAGTTTAGGGGTCGACAGGGTTGATGGCTACACCTTC. The genes are TRBV12-3 or TRBV12-4 and TRBJ1-2; 7 bases align to TRBD1. V lost 1 base to trimming and J lost 6 bases; unmatched junction nucleotides: 8. The CDR3 has 15 residues.

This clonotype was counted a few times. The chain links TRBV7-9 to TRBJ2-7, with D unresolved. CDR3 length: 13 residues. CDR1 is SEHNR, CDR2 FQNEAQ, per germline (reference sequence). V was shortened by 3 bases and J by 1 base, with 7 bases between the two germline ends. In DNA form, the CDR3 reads TGTGCCAGCAGCTTTCTGCAGTCCTACGAGCAGTACTTC. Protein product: CASSFLQSYEQYF.

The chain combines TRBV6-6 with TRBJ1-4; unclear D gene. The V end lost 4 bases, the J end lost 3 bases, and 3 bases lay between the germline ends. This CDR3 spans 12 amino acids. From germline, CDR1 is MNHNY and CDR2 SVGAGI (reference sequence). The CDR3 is CASSSANEKLFF. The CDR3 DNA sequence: TGTGCCAGCAGTTCGGCTAATGAAAAACTGTTTTTT.

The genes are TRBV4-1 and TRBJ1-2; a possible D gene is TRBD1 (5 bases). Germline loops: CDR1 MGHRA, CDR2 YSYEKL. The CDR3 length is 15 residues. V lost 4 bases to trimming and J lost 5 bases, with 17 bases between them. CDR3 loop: CASSPPRGAFYGYTF. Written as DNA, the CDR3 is TGCGCCAGCAGCCCCCCCCGAGGGGCTTTTTATGGCTACACCTTC.

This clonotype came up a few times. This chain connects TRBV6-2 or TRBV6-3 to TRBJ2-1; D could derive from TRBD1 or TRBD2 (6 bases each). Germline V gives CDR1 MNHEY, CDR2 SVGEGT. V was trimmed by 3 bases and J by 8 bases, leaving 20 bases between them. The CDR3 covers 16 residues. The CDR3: CASSYSELFRGDEQFF. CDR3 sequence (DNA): TGTGCCAGCAGTTATTCGGAGCTCTTTAGGGGGGATGAGCAGTTCTTC.

For the CDR3, the DNA is TGCGCCAGCAGCTTGGCCCAAAGCGGGACGGGCGTCACCTTC. Translated: CASSLAQSGTGVTF. The chain couples TRBV5-1 to TRBJ1-2, with a weak D call TRBD1 (5 bases). The length of the CDR3 is 14 residues. V lost 0 bases, J lost 13 bases, and 19 bases lay in between. CDR1 is SGHRS and CDR2 is YFSETQ in the germline V gene. The full variable domain, its missing parts supplied by reference TRBV5-1 and TRBJ1-2, is KAGVTQTPRYLIKTRGQQVTLSCSPISGHRSVSWYQQTPGQGLQFLFEYFSETQRNKGNFPGRFSGRQFSNSRSEMNVSTLELGDSALYLCASSLAQSGTGVTFGSGTRLTVV.

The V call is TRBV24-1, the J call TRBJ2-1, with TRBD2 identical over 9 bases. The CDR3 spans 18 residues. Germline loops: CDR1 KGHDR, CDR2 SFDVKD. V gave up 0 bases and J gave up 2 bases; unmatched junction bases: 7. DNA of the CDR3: TGTGCCACCAGTGATTTGAGGGCGGGAGGGAGCCCCTACAATGAGCAGTTCTTC. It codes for CATSDLRAGGSPYNEQFF.

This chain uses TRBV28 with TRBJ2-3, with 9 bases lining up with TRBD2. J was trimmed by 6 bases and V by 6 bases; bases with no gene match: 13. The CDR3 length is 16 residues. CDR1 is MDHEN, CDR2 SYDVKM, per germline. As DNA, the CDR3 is TGTGCCAGCAGCCCTCCCTCGGCGGGAGGGAGCGATACGCAGTATTTT. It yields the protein CASSPPSAGGSDTQYF.

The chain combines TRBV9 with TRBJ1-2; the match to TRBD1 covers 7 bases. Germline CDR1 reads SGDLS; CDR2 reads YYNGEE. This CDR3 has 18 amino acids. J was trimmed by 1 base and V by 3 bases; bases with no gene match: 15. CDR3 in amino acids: CASSGTWRGQVNNYGYTF. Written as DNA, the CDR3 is TGTGCCAGCAGCGGAACCTGGAGAGGACAGGTCAATAACTATGGCTACACCTTC.